This entry lists 14 T cell receptor beta chains sequenced from one sample in a study of blood T cell repertoires in COVID-19. Profiled with immunoSEQ multiplex PCR; TCRdb holds only in-frame clones, not every one. The sample includes about 480,000 clones, over 75% of them seen just once. The sample comprised PBMCs or T cells enriched from blood (not recorded which). The receptors come from a middle-aged woman who had recovered from COVID-19.

This chain connects TRBV14 to TRBJ2-5; no reliable D call. Germline V lookup: CDR1 SGHDN, CDR2 FVKESK. Trimming removed 4 bases from V and 5 bases from J, with 8 bases in between. There are 12 residues in the CDR3. Here the CDR3 DNA reads TGTGCCAGCAGCCGCCCAGTTGAGACCCAGTACTTC. Translating it yields CASSRPVETQYF.

The V call is TRBV28, the J call TRBJ1-5, with unresolved D. The V gene's germline CDR1 is MDHEN and CDR2 SYDVKM. The CDR3 extends over 13 amino acids. V was shortened by 8 bases and J by 7 bases, with 15 bases between the two germline ends. In DNA, the CDR3 is TGTGCCAGCGGCCCGCAGGTTTCCCAGCCCCAGCATTTT. This codes for CASGPQVSQPQHF.

This clone was recorded only once. The chain links TRBV10-1 to TRBJ2-7; 7 positions agree with TRBD2. V lost 8 bases to trimming and J lost 5 bases; unmatched junction nucleotides: 9. This CDR3 has 13 residues. Germline V gives CDR1 WNHNN, CDR2 SYGVQD (reference sequence). The CDR3 reads CASSGGSVDEQYF. As DNA, the CDR3 is TGCGCCAGCTCCGGCGGGAGTGTAGACGAGCAGTACTTC.

The chain employs TRBV5-1 and TRBJ1-3, with a tentative D call TRBD1 (5 bases). The CDR3 is made up of 15 amino acids. From germline, CDR1 is SGHRS and CDR2 YFSETQ. V was trimmed by 4 bases and J by 0 bases, leaving 11 bases between them. CDR3 sequence reads: CASSGTGGSGNTIYF. DNA of the CDR3: TGCGCCAGCAGCGGGACGGGGGGCTCTGGAAACACCATATATTTT.

The CDR3 spells CASRQGQGDGYTF. CDR3 nucleotide sequence: TGTGCCAGCAGACAGGGACAGGGGGATGGCTACACCTTC. The chain uses TRBV2 and TRBJ1-2; 11 nucleotides match TRBD1. Trimming took 6 bases from V and 6 from J; bases not matched to a gene: 3. This CDR3 is built from 13 residues. CDR1 SNHLY and CDR2 FYNNEI come from the germline V gene.

The chain carries TRBV19 and TRBJ1-6; unclear D gene. The CDR3 has 19 residues. CDR1 and CDR2 from the germline V gene are LNHDA and SQIVND (reference sequence). The ends were cut back, 1 base at V and 4 bases at J, with 20 bases in the middle. The CDR3 DNA is TGTGCCAGTAGTATAGGGGCCCTCCGGGCGGGGAGATATAATTCACCCCTCCACTTT. Its translation is CASSIGALRAGRYNSPLHF.

The chain is built from TRBV7-2 and TRBJ2-7; TRBD1 matches at 9 bases. Germline V CDR1 and CDR2: SGHTA, FQGNSA. After removal of 7 bases from V and 2 bases from J, the junction contained 6 bases not matched to a gene. CDR3 size: 14 residues. The CDR3 here is CASTYRDRAYEQYF. CDR3 bases: TGTGCCAGCACCTACCGGGACAGGGCCTACGAGCAGTACTTC.

The rearrangement links TRBV4-1 to TRBJ2-1; maybe TRBD2 (5 bases). Germline V gene data show CDR1 as MGHRA and CDR2 as YSYEKL. Trimming left V 0 bases short and J 8 bases short, with 20 bases between. The CDR3 runs to 17 residues. CDR3 sequence: CASSQEESRRGSDEQFF. The CDR3 DNA is TGCGCCAGCAGCCAAGAAGAGAGCCGAAGAGGGTCGGATGAGCAGTTCTTC.

The chain couples TRBV7-2 to TRBJ2-7, with TRBD2 matching over 7 bases. The CDR3 spans 15 residues. V lost 1 base and J lost 5; bases outside the gene matches: 8. The germline gives CDR1 SGHTA, CDR2 FQGNSA. The CDR3, as DNA: TGTGCCAGCAGCTTAGACGGGGGACTAAGGAACGAGCAGTACTTC. Translated: CASSLDGGLRNEQYF.

The gene calls are TRBV12-5 and TRBJ1-1; a weak D match, TRBD1 (6 bases). CDR1 and CDR2 (germline): LGHNT, FRNRAP. Trimming removed 8 bases at V and 0 bases at J, with 13 bases between. The CDR3 runs 14 residues. CDR3 amino acids: CASWGRVMNTEAFF. The CDR3 DNA sequence: TGTGCTAGTTGGGGGCGGGTCATGAACACTGAAGCTTTCTTT.

J is TRBJ2-5 and V is TRBV7-2; TRBD2 aligns across 8 bases. CDR1 SGHTA and CDR2 FQGNSA come from the germline V gene. Trimming at V came to 4 bases and at J to 3 bases, leaving 7 bases not matched to a gene. The CDR3 contains 15 residues. The CDR3 region is CASSSQSGSEETQYF. In DNA form, the CDR3 reads TGTGCCAGCAGCTCACAAAGCGGGAGTGAAGAGACCCAGTACTTC.

This rearrangement joins TRBV7-9 to TRBJ1-2; D is unclear. This CDR3 is 13 amino acids long. V lost 1 base, J lost 8 bases, and 11 bases lay in between. Germline CDR1 reads SEHNR; CDR2 reads FQNEAQ (reference sequence). The CDR3 sequence is CASSLGATGGYTF. In DNA form, the CDR3 reads TGTGCCAGCAGCTTAGGGGCAACGGGAGGCTACACCTTC. The whole variable domain, filled in from reference TRBV7-9 and TRBJ1-2, reads DTGVSQNPRHKITKRGQNVTFRCDPISEHNRLYWYRQTLGQGPEFLTYFQNEAQLEKSRLLSDRFSAERPKGSFSTLEIQRTEQGDSAMYLCASSLGATGGYTFGSGTRLTVV.

The chain recombines TRBV2 with TRBJ2-7; D remains unclear. The length of the CDR3 is 14 residues. CDR1 and CDR2 (germline): SNHLY, FYNNEI. V was clipped by 4 bases and J by 3 bases, with 13 bases between them. CDR3 nucleotide sequence: TGTGCCAGCAGTGGCATTAGTAATGACTACGAGCAGTACTTC. Translating gives CASSGISNDYEQYF.

The rearrangement uses TRBV5-1 and TRBJ2-7, with 8 bases fitting TRBD2. CDR1 is SGHRS and CDR2 is YFSETQ in the germline V gene. With V trimmed by 4 bases and J by 3 bases, 15 bases remained unmatched. The CDR3 is made up of 17 amino acids. The CDR3 region has the DNA TGCGCCAGCAGCCTAATTCCGGCGGGACTAGGGTACTACGAGCAGTACTTC. Its protein product is CASSLIPAGLGYYEQYF. Filled out from reference TRBV5-1 and TRBJ2-7, the complete variable domain reads KAGVTQTPRYLIKTRGQQVTLSCSPISGHRSVSWYQQTPGQGLQFLFEYFSETQRNKGNFPGRFSGRQFSNSRSEMNVSTLELGDSALYLCASSLIPAGLGYYEQYFGPGTRLTVT.